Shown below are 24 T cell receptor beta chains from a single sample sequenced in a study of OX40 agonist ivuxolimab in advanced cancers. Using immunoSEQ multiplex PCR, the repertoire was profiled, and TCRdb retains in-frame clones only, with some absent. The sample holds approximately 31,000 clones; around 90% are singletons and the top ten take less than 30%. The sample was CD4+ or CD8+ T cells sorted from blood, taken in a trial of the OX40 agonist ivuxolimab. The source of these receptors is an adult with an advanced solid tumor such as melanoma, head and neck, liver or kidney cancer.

This chain's CDR3 is CASSFGGRGEAFF. The CDR3 nucleotides read TGTGCCAGCAGTTTCGGGGGTAGAGGTGAAGCTTTCTTT. This sequence joins TRBV6-5 and TRBJ1-1, with D possibly being TRBD1 (5 bases). CDR1 and CDR2 (germline): MNHEY, SVGAGI. The CDR3 runs 13 residues. Trimming shortened V by 4 bases and J by 7 bases, and 13 bases separated the two germline ends.

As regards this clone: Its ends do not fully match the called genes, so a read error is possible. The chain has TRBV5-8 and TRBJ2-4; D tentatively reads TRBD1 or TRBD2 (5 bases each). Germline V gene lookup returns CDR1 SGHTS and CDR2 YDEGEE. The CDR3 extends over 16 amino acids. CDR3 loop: CASSLGVFGAKNIQYF. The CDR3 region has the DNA TGTGCCAGCAGTTTGGGGGTTTTTGGGGCCAAAAACATTCAGTACTTC.

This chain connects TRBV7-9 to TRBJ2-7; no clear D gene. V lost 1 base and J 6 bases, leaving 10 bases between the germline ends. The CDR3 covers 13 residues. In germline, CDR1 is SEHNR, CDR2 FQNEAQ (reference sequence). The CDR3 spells CASSLDGFIEQYF. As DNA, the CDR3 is TGTGCCAGCAGCTTAGACGGTTTTATCGAGCAGTACTTC.

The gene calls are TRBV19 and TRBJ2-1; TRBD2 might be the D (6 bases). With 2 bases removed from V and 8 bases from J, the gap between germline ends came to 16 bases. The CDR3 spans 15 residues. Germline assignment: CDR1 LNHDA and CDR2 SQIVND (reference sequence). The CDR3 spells CASSITSSAVYEQFF. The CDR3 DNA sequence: TGTGCCAGTAGTATAACTAGCTCGGCCGTCTATGAGCAGTTCTTC.

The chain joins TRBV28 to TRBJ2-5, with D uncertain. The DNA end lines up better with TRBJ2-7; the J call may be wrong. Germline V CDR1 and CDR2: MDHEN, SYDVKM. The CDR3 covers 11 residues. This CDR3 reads CASSGIYEQYF. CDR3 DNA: TGTGCCAGCAGTGGAATCTACGAGCAGTACTTC.

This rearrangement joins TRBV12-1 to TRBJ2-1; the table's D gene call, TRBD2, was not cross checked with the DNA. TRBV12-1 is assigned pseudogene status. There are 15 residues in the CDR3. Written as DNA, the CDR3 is TGTGCCAGCAGCCCGGCTTCACTAGCGGGGGCTGAGCAGTTCTTC. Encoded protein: CASSPASLAGAEQFF.

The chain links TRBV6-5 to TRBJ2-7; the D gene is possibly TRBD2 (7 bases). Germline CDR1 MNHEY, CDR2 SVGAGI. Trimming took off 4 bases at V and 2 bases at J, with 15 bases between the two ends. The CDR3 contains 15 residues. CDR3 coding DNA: TGTGCCAGCAGTTTTTCCGGGGGGCTGCCCTACGAGCAGTACTTC. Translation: CASSFSGGLPYEQYF.

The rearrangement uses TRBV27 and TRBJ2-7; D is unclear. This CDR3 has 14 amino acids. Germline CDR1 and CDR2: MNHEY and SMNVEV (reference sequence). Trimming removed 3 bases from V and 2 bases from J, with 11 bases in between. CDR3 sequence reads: CASSFPGPTYEQYF. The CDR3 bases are TGTGCCAGCAGTTTCCCGGGCCCGACCTACGAGCAGTACTTC.

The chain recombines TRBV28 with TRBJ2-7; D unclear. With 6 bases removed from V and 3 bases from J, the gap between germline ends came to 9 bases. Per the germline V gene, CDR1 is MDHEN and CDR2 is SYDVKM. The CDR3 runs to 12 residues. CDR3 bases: TGTGCCAGCAGCACCAGGCGCTACGAGCAGTACTTC. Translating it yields CASSTRRYEQYF.

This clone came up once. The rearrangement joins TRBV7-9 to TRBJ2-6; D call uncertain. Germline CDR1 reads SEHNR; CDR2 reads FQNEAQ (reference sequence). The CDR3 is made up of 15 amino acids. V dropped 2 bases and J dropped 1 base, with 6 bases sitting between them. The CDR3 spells CASSLQESGANVLTF. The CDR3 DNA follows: TGTGCCAGCAGCTTACAGGAATCTGGGGCCAACGTCCTGACTTTC. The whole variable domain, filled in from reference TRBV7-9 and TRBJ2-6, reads DTGVSQNPRHKITKRGQNVTFRCDPISEHNRLYWYRQTLGQGPEFLTYFQNEAQLEKSRLLSDRFSAERPKGSFSTLEIQRTEQGDSAMYLCASSLQESGANVLTFGAGSRLTVL.

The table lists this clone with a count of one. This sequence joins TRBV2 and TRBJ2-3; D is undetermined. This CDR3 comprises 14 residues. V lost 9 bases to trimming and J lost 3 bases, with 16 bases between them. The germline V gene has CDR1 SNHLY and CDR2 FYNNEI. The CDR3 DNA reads TGTGCCAGTACGACTGGCATCATGACAGATACGCAGTATTTT. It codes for CASTTGIMTDTQYF.

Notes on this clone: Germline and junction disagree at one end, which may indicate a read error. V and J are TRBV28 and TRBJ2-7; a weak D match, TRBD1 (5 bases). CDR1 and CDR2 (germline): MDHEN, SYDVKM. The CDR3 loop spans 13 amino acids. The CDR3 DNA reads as TGTGCCAGCAGACCCCCCGACCAGGGCATTTACCACTTC. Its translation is CASRPPDQGIYHF.

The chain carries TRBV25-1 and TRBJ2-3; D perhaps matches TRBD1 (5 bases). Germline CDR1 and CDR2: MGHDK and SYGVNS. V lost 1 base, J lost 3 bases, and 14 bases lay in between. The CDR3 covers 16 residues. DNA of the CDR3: TGTGCCAGCAGTGAATCCCTGGACACCCTTACAGATACGCAGTATTTT. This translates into CASSESLDTLTDTQYF.

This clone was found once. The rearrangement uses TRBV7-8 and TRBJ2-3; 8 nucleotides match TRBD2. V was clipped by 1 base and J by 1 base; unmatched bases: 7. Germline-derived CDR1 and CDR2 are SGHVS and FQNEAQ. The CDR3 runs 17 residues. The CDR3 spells CASSLVSGSVGTDTQYF. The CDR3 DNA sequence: TGTGCCAGCAGCTTAGTAAGCGGGAGTGTCGGCACAGATACGCAGTATTTT.

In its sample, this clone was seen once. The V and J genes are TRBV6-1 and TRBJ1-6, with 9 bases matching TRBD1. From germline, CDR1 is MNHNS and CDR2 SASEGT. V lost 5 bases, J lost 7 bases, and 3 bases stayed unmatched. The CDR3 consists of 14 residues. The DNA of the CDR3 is TGTGCCAGCAGTCACGGGACAGGGAATTCACCCCTCCACTTT. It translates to CASSHGTGNSPLHF.

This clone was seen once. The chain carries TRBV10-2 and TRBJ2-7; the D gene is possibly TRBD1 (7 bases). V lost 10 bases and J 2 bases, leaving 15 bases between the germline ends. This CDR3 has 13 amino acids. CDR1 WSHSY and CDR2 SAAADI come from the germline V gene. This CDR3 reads CATAGGSTYEQYF. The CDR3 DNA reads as TGCGCCACTGCAGGGGGGAGTACCTACGAGCAGTACTTC.

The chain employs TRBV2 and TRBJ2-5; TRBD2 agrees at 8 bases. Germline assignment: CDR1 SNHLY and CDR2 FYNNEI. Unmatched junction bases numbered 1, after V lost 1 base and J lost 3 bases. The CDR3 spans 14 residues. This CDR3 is CASSEGTSKETQYF. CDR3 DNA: TGTGCCAGCAGTGAAGGGACTAGCAAAGAGACCCAGTACTTC.

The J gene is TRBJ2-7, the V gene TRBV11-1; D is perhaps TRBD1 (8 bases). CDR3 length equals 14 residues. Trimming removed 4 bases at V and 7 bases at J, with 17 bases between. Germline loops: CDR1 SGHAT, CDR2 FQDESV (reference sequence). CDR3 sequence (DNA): TGTGCCAGCAGCTCGAGCGGGACAGGCTTTGAGCAGTACTTC. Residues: CASSSSGTGFEQYF.

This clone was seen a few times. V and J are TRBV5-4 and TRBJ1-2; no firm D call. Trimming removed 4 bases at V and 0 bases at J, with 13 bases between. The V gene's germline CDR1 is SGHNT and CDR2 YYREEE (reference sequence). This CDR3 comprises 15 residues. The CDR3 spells CASSPLLGANYGYTF. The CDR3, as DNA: TGTGCCAGCAGCCCCCTCCTGGGAGCTAACTATGGCTACACCTTC.

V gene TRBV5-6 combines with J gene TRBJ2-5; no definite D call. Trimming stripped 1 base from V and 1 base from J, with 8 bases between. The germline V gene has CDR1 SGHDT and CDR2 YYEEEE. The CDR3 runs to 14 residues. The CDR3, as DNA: TGTGCCAGCAGCTTGCCAGAAGTCCAAGAGACCCAGTACTTC. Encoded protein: CASSLPEVQETQYF.

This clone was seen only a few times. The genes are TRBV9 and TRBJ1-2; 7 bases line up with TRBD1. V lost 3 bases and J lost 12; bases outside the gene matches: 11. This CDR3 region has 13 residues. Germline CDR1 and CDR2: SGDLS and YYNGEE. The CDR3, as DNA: TGTGCCAGCAGCGGGACAGGAGAATCGATCCACACCTTC. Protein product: CASSGTGESIHTF.

CDR3 protein: CSVSEETQYF. DNA for the CDR3: TGCAGCGTTAGTGAAGAGACCCAGTACTTC. The chain has TRBV29-1 and TRBJ2-5, with D unresolved. Trimming took off 5 bases at V and 3 bases at J, with 4 bases between the two ends. The CDR3 consists of 10 residues. The germline V gene has CDR1 SQVTM and CDR2 ANQGSEA.

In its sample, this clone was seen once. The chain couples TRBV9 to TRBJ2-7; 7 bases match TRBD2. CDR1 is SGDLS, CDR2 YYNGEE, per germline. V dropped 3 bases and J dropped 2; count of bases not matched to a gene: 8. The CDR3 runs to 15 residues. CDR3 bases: TGTGCCAGCAGCGGGGCTGGGGCGGGGGCCTACGAGCAGTACTTC. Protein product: CASSGAGAGAYEQYF.

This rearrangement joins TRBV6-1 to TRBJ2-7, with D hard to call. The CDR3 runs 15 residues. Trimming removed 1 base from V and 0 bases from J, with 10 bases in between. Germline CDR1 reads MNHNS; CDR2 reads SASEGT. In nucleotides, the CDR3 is TGTGCCAGCAGTGAAGGGACGGGCCCCTCCTACGAGCAGTACTTC. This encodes CASSEGTGPSYEQYF.